This T cell receptor (beta chain) was sequenced during a study of T cell responses to AZD1222 COVID-19 vaccine. In this sample, this clone turned up once. Its specificity is unknown. The junction had 6 bases not matched to a gene; V was cut back by 2 bases and J by 7 bases. CDR3 size: 15 residues. The germline V gene encodes CDR1 MNHEY and CDR2 SMNVEV (reference sequence). TCRdb's copy holds only in-frame clones and misses some; the assay was immunoSEQ multiplex PCR. The sample holds some 150,000 clones; almost 85% are singletons and the top ten take more than 7.5%. Overall study findings and caveats: Regions 160-218 and 743-854 dominated among vaccine-associated CD4 TCRs spanning spike. Unmutated variant regions reportedly attract nearly half of all spike-specific TCRs. Seropositive status at baseline applied to only a handful of AZD1222 recipients. Clonal diversity may have been underestimated, and the donors were mostly white British, with more females than males.

The origin of this receptor is an adult who received the MenACWY meningococcal vaccine as a control. Specimen: peripheral blood, collected 28 days after the second dose of the MenACWY control vaccine. The chain uses TRBV27 and TRBJ1-4; 8 nucleotides align to TRBD1. The CDR3 DNA follows: TGTGCCAGCAGTTTAAACAGGGGGTTTGGTGAAAAACTGTTTTTT. Protein sequence: CASSLNRGFGEKLFF.